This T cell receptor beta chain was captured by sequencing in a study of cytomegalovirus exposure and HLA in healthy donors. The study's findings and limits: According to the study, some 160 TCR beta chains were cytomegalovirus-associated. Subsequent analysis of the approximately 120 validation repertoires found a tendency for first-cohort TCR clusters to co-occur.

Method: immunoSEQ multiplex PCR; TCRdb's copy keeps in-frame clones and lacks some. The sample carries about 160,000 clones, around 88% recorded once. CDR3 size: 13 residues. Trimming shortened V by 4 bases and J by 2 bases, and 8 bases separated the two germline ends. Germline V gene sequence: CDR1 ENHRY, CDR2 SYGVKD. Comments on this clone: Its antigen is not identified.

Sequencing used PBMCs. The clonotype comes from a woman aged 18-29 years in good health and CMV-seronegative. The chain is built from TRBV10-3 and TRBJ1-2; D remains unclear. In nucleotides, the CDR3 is TGTGCCATCAGTGCCGACGGGAACTATGGCTACACCTTC. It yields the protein CAISADGNYGYTF.